What follows describes a single T cell receptor (beta chain). The target antigen is unknown. Bulk TCR libraries were made with methods that had been previously described and with listed TCR primers. TCRdb reprocessed the PCR reads via MiXCR and lists one record per CDR3 protein. The table has roughly 97,000 distinct CDR3 sequences, roughly 26% seen once. This sample is drawn from a study of molecular identifiers for immune sequencing clone quantification. Study-wide findings and caveats: Molecules of identical TCR sharing a barcode could underestimate highly expanded clone sizes.

The CDR3 runs to 15 residues. Germline V gene sequence: CDR1 SGHTA, CDR2 FQGNSA. The V segment lost 6 bases and the J segment 10 bases; nucleotides outside the gene matches: 17. Researchers sorted naive CD8 T cells as cells that were CD8+CD4-CCR7+CD45RA+. Sequencing used naive CD8+ T cells from blood, with Jurkat cell RNA spiked in. Documented subset: FACS-sorted CD8+CD4-CCR7+CD45RA+ naive T cells. This sequence joins TRBV7-2 and TRBJ1-1, with TRBD1 matching 7 bases. This TCR came from a human donor in good health. Some libraries in this study had Jurkat cell RNA spiked in. CDR3 DNA sequence: TGTGCCAGCAGAATCTCGGACAGGCCTAACACAGGAGCTTTCTTT. This gives the protein CASRISDRPNTGAFF.